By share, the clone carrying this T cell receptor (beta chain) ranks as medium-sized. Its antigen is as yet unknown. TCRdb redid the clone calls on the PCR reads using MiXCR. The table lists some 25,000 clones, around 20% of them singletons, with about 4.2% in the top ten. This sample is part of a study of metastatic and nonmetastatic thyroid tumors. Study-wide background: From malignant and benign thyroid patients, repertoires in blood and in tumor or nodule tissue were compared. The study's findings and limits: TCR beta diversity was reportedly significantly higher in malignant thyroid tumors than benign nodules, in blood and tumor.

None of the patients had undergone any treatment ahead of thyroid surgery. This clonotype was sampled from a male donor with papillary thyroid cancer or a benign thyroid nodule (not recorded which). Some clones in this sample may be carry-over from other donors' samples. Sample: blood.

CDR3 coding DNA: TGTGCCAGTAGGTGGACAGGGGGAGGGACTGAAGCTTTCTTT. Amino acids: CASRWTGGGTEAFF. J is TRBJ1-1 and V is TRBV19; 10 nucleotides match TRBD1. Germline values: CDR1 LNHDA, CDR2 SQIVND (reference sequence). After removal of 6 bases from V and 5 bases from J, the junction contained 6 bases not matched to a gene. The CDR3 length is 14 residues.